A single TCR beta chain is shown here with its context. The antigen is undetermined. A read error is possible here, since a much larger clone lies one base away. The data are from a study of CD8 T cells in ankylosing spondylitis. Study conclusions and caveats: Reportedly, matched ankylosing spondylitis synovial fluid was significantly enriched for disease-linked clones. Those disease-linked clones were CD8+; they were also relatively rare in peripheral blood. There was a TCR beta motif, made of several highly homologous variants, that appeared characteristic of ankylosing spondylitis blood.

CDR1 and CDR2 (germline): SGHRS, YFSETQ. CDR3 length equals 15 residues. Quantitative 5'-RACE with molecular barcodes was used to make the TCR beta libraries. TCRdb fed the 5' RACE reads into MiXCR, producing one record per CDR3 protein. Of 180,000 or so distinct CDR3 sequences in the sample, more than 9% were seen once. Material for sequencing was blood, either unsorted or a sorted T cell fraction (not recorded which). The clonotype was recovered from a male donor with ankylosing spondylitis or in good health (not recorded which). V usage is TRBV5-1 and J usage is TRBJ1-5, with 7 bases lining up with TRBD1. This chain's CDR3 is CASSPGDRENPPQHF. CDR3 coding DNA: TGCGCCAGCAGCCCAGGAGACAGGGAAAATCCGCCCCAGCATTTT.